One and the same sample provided the 16 T cell receptor beta chains below, sequenced in a study of T cell repertoires in ileal Crohn's disease. Time point defined: neoterminal ileum biopsy at postoperative endoscopy, about 6 months after surgery. Some clones are missing from TCRdb's copy, which holds only in-frame ones; the method was immunoSEQ multiplex PCR. Of 55,000 to 65,000 clones listed, about 89% were seen once; the top ten hold approximately 2%. Sequencing was performed on ileal tissue. These receptor sequences come from an adult with Crohn's disease.

The genes are TRBV27 and TRBJ2-5, with a tentative D call TRBD2 (5 bases). CDR1 MNHEY and CDR2 SMNVEV come from the germline V gene (reference sequence). The CDR3 has 13 amino acids. V lost 6 bases to trimming and J lost 5 bases, with 13 bases between them. DNA for the CDR3: TGTGCCAGCAGATTCAACAGAGGGGAGACCCAGTACTTC. Amino acids: CASRFNRGETQYF.

The J gene is TRBJ2-2, the V gene TRBV6-1; possibly TRBD2 for D (5 bases). Germline values: CDR1 MNHNS, CDR2 SASEGT. V shed 9 bases and J shed 5 bases, with 10 bases lying between them. The CDR3 is 12 residues long. CDR3 sequence (DNA): TGTGCCAGTGCGGGTCGGACCGGGGAGCTGTTTTTT. Translated, it gives CASAGRTGELFF.

The CDR3 region has the DNA TGTGCAAGTCGCCCCAGTGTCAGGCGACATTATTCTGGAAACACCATATATTTT. It is translated as CASRPSVRRHYSGNTIYF. The chain is built from TRBV12-2 and TRBJ1-3; no DNA check was done on the table's D call, TRBD1. TRBV12-2 is labeled a pseudogene. The CDR3 is 18 amino acids.

This sequence joins TRBV10-3 and TRBJ2-6; TRBD2 might be the D (6 bases). Germline values: CDR1 ENHRY, CDR2 SYGVKD. V was shortened by 7 bases and J by 4 bases, with 17 bases between the two germline ends. CDR3 length: 16 amino acids. The CDR3 loop reads CAITDSGGSGANVLTF. The DNA of the CDR3 is TGTGCCATCACAGACTCCGGGGGATCCGGGGCCAACGTCCTGACTTTC.

The V and J genes are TRBV7-6 and TRBJ2-1; D remains ambiguous. Looked up from germline, CDR1 is SGHVS and CDR2 is FNYEAQ. CDR3 length equals 15 residues. V gave up 5 bases and J gave up 5 bases, with 16 bases separating them. CDR3 residues: CASSPRLQAHNEQFF. DNA of the CDR3: TGTGCCAGCAGCCCACGACTCCAAGCCCACAATGAGCAGTTCTTC.

This clone was detected a few times. The rearrangement joins TRBV4-1 to TRBJ1-6, with D uncertain. The germline gives CDR1 MGHRA, CDR2 YSYEKL. V dropped 2 bases and J dropped 9 bases, with 5 bases sitting between them. There are 12 residues in the CDR3. CDR3 nucleotide sequence: TGCGCCAGCAGCCAACCTACTTCACCCCTCCACTTT. Amino acid sequence: CASSQPTSPLHF.

The chain recombines TRBV11-3 with TRBJ1-2, with a tentative D call TRBD1 (6 bases). V lost 0 bases, J lost 5 bases, and 7 bases lay in between. The CDR3 covers 13 residues. Germline CDR1 and CDR2: SGHNT and YENEEA. The CDR3, as DNA: TGTGCCAGCAGCTTAGATCAGGGGTATGGCTACACCTTC. Its translation is CASSLDQGYGYTF. The full variable domain, with the rest looked up from reference TRBV11-3 and TRBJ1-2, is EAGVVQSPRYKIIEKKQPVAFWCNPISGHNTLYWYLQNLGQGPELLIRYENEEAVDDSQLPKDRFSAERLKGVDSTLKIQPAELGDSAVYLCASSLDQGYGYTFGSGTRLTVV.

The rearrangement links TRBV9 to TRBJ2-3; maybe TRBD1 (6 bases). CDR1 and CDR2 from the germline V gene are SGDLS and YYNGEE. V lost 4 bases and J 4 bases, leaving 13 bases between the germline ends. CDR3 size: 14 residues. The CDR3 spells CASSWGQLADTQYF. The CDR3 bases are TGTGCCAGCAGCTGGGGGCAGCTGGCAGATACGCAGTATTTT. The whole variable domain, remainder taken from reference TRBV9 and TRBJ2-3, is DSGVTQTPKHLITATGQRVTLRCSPRSGDLSVYWYQQSLDQGLQFLIQYYNGEERAKGNILERFSAQQFPDLHSELNLSSLELGDSALYFCASSWGQLADTQYFGPGTRLTVL.

The CDR3 region is CAWSGTGTSPLHF. The CDR3 DNA is TGTGCCTGGAGTGGGACAGGAACTTCACCCCTCCACTTT. The chain has TRBV30 and TRBJ1-6, with 7 bases aligning to TRBD1. This CDR3 has 13 amino acids. Trimming cost V 1 base and J 9 bases; bases outside gene matches: 3. Germline V CDR1 and CDR2: GTSNPN, SVGIG (reference sequence).

The rearrangement joins TRBV9 to TRBJ2-1; 9 nucleotides agree with TRBD2. V lost 7 bases, J lost 6 bases, and 11 bases stayed unmatched. The CDR3 spans 15 residues. Germline assignment: CDR1 SGDLS and CDR2 YYNGEE. This CDR3 reads CASGVTGLAINEQFF. The CDR3 DNA reads TGTGCCAGCGGAGTAACGGGACTAGCTATCAATGAGCAGTTCTTC.

The chain recombines TRBV30 with TRBJ2-2, with 12 bases lining up with TRBD1. Losses at the gene ends were 4 bases for V and 5 bases for J; bases not matched to a gene: 8. Germline V gene data show CDR1 as GTSNPN and CDR2 as SVGIG (reference sequence). The CDR3 spans 16 residues. For the CDR3, the DNA is TGTGCCTGGATATCCCGGGACAGGGGGCGTACCGGGGAGCTGTTTTTT. Protein: CAWISRDRGRTGELFF. Full variable domain (remainder filled in from reference TRBV30 and TRBJ2-2): SQTIHQWPATLVQPVGSPLSLECTVEGTSNPNLYWYRQAAGRGLQLLFYSVGIGQISSEVPQNLSASRPQDRQFILSSKKLLLSDSGFYLCAWISRDRGRTGELFFGEGSRLTVL.

J is TRBJ1-6 and V is TRBV6-6; 7 bases fit TRBD1. The CDR3 loop spans 16 amino acids. J gave up 1 base and V 7 bases, and 7 bases lay outside the gene matches. Germline lookup yields CDR1 MNHNY and CDR2 SVGAGI (reference sequence). CDR3 sequence reads: CASTSGQLSYNSPLHF. Written as DNA, the CDR3 is TGTGCCAGCACATCGGGACAGTTGTCCTATAATTCACCCCTCCACTTT.

The chain employs TRBV7-3 and TRBJ2-2, with D tentatively TRBD1 (5 bases). The CDR3 contains 15 residues. The V gene's germline CDR1 is SGHTA and CDR2 FQGTGA. V lost 4 bases and J lost 5, with 14 bases in between. The CDR3 sequence: CASSSRTSRTGELFF. Written as DNA, the CDR3 is TGTGCCAGCAGCTCGAGGACATCCCGGACCGGGGAGCTGTTTTTT. The full variable domain, completed using reference TRBV7-3 and TRBJ2-2, is GAGVSQTPSNKVTEKGKYVELRCDPISGHTALYWYRQSLGQGPEFLIYFQGTGAADDSGLPNDRFFAVRPEGSVSTLKIQRTERGDSAVYLCASSSRTSRTGELFFGEGSRLTVL.

The chain is built from TRBV14 and TRBJ2-7; 7 bases are shared with TRBD1. This CDR3 is built from 15 residues. CDR1 is SGHDN, CDR2 FVKESK, per germline. The V and J ends lost 1 base and 3 bases, in that order; junction bases with no gene match: 6. CDR3 in DNA: TGTGCCAGCAGCCAAGGCAGGGGGTCCATCTACGAGCAGTACGTC. Amino acids: CASSQGRGSIYEQYV.

The chain employs TRBV28 and TRBJ1-1; D not resolved. Germline CDR1 reads MDHEN; CDR2 reads SYDVKM. Trimming left V 2 bases short and J 1 base short, with 5 bases between. The CDR3 runs to 13 residues. As DNA, the CDR3 is TGTGCCAGCAGTTTACCAGGGAACACTGAAGCTTTCTTT. Translated: CASSLPGNTEAFF.

The chain employs TRBV28 and TRBJ2-2, with D uncertain. CDR1 is MDHEN, CDR2 SYDVKM, per germline. Trimming removed 6 bases from V and 0 bases from J, with 2 bases in between. This CDR3 is built from 12 residues. The CDR3: CASSSNTGELFF. In nucleotides, the CDR3 is TGTGCCAGCAGCTCGAACACCGGGGAGCTGTTTTTT.